These 12 T cell receptor beta chains share one sample of origin, sequenced in a study of shared clonotypes between healthy human individuals (TCRdb year 2020). The library was generated by the immunoSEQ multiplex PCR assay. As stored in TCRdb, this immuneACCESS dataset retains in-frame rearrangements with V and J assigned. A fraction of the clones does not appear; measured against another copy, unresolved V genes explain less than half of the discrepancy, and the remainder lacks a known reason. The table for this sample lists some 2,000,000 clones; roughly 95% of them were counted only once. The ten biggest clones cover about 0.13% of the sample. The sample taken for sequencing was naive CD4+ T cells sorted from blood. The cell subset or site label, read with the paper, signifies: CD45RA+ positively selected. Receptors originate from a man aged 18 to 30 in good health.

This clone was seen only a few times. V usage is TRBV6-1 and J usage is TRBJ1-5; no clear D. Germline CDR1 reads MNHNS; CDR2 reads SASEGT. V lost 5 bases, J lost 2 bases, and 10 bases lay in between. The CDR3 is made up of 14 amino acids. CDR3 nucleotides: TGTGCCAGCAGTTCGGGCGAGCGCAATCAGCCCCAGCATTTT. It translates to CASSSGERNQPQHF.

The CDR3 sequence: CASSLARDNYEQYF. The DNA for the CDR3 is TGTGCCAGCAGCTTAGCTCGGGACAATTACGAGCAGTACTTC. The chain links TRBV11-1 to TRBJ2-7; possible D gene TRBD1, 6 bases. Trimming stripped 0 bases from V and 4 bases from J, with 10 bases between. Germline V CDR1 and CDR2: SGHAT, FQDESV (reference sequence). The CDR3 spans 14 residues.

V gene TRBV7-9 combines with J gene TRBJ2-3; perhaps TRBD1 as D (6 bases). With 5 bases removed from V and 0 bases from J, the gap between germline ends came to 15 bases. Germline values: CDR1 SEHNR, CDR2 FQNEAQ (reference sequence). This CDR3 spans 16 amino acids. CDR3 sequence (DNA): TGTGCCAGCAGCCTCTACCGAGGGGGTAGCACAGATACGCAGTATTTT. Amino acids: CASSLYRGGSTDTQYF.

V usage is TRBV11-2 and J usage is TRBJ2-7; a possible D gene is TRBD1 (6 bases). With 3 bases removed from V and 2 bases from J, the gap between germline ends came to 14 bases. The CDR3 has 15 amino acids. Germline V lookup: CDR1 SGHAT, CDR2 FQNNGV. Here the CDR3 DNA reads TGTGCCAGCAGCTTTCGCCAGGGGATTCCCTACGAGCAGTACTTC. Amino acids: CASSFRQGIPYEQYF.

The sample holds one count of this clone. The V gene is TRBV5-4, the J gene TRBJ2-5; TRBD2 matches at 8 bases. Trimming at V came to 4 bases and at J to 5 bases, leaving 16 bases not matched to a gene. The CDR3 length is 17 residues. Germline assignment: CDR1 SGHNT and CDR2 YYREEE (reference sequence). The CDR3 reads CASSRLGKSGSGETQYF. DNA for the CDR3: TGTGCCAGCAGCCGATTAGGGAAGAGCGGGAGTGGGGAGACCCAGTACTTC.

The genes are TRBV6-5 and TRBJ1-5; weak D call: TRBD1 (5 bases). The CDR3 spans 16 residues. The V gene's germline CDR1 is MNHEY and CDR2 SVGAGI. Trimming took off 2 bases at V and 2 bases at J, with 13 bases between the two ends. The CDR3 protein is CASSYREGPRNQPQHF. DNA for the CDR3: TGTGCCAGCAGTTACCGGGAGGGGCCGCGCAATCAGCCCCAGCATTTT.

This clone was counted only a few times. V is TRBV19 and J is TRBJ1-2, with D maybe TRBD1 (6 bases). Germline V gene lookup returns CDR1 LNHDA and CDR2 SQIVND (reference sequence). The CDR3 totals 14 residues. The V end was cut by 1 base, the J end by 13 bases, with 19 bases between. The DNA of the CDR3 is TGTGCCAGTAGTATAGGGGACACGAAGTATGTCGGCACCTTC. Its protein is CASSIGDTKYVGTF.

This clone was seen a single time. This chain links TRBV7-2 with TRBJ2-3; TRBD2 matches at 13 bases. J was trimmed by 1 base and V by 4 bases; bases with no gene match: 8. Germline assignment: CDR1 SGHTA and CDR2 FQGNSA. This CDR3 is built from 18 residues. Here the CDR3 DNA reads TGTGCCAGCAGCTCACGCGGGACTAGCGGGACTCGCACAGATACGCAGTATTTT. Translation gives CASSSRGTSGTRTDTQYF.

The chain has TRBV18 and TRBJ2-3; a weak D match, TRBD1 (6 bases). V was pared by 6 bases and J by 3 bases, with 13 bases between. Germline CDR1 reads KGHSH; CDR2 reads LQKENI. This CDR3 has 14 amino acids. The CDR3 region has the DNA TGTGCCAGCTCGCCCCAGGGGCTGACAGATACGCAGTATTTT. Its protein is CASSPQGLTDTQYF.

The chain recombines TRBV6-1 with TRBJ1-1; the D is unclear. Trimming removed 8 bases from V and 4 bases from J, with 14 bases in between. Germline lookup yields CDR1 MNHNS and CDR2 SASEGT. The CDR3 runs to 13 residues. CDR3 nucleotide sequence: TGTGCCAGCGATCAATTCGGAGGCACTGAAGCTTTCTTT. Residues: CASDQFGGTEAFF.

The V and J genes are TRBV5-4 and TRBJ2-7; 8 bases match TRBD1. The CDR3 length is 16 residues. V was clipped by 4 bases and J by 1 base; unmatched bases: 10. Germline CDR1 and CDR2: SGHNT and YYREEE (reference sequence). CDR3 sequence (DNA): TGTGCCAGCAGCCCCTCATTGGACAGGGTTTCCTACGAGCAGTACTTC. Protein: CASSPSLDRVSYEQYF.

This clone was counted a single time. For the CDR3, the DNA is TGTGCCAGCAGTCTCGGACTAGCGGGAGTTAAGGTCCCTCCGCAGTATTTT. This codes for CASSLGLAGVKVPPQYF. The V gene is TRBV27, the J gene TRBJ2-3, with 13 bases matching TRBD2. Germline V CDR1 and CDR2: MNHEY, SMNVEV (reference sequence). After removal of 5 bases from V and 10 bases from J, the junction contained 15 bases not matched to a gene. The CDR3 consists of 17 residues.